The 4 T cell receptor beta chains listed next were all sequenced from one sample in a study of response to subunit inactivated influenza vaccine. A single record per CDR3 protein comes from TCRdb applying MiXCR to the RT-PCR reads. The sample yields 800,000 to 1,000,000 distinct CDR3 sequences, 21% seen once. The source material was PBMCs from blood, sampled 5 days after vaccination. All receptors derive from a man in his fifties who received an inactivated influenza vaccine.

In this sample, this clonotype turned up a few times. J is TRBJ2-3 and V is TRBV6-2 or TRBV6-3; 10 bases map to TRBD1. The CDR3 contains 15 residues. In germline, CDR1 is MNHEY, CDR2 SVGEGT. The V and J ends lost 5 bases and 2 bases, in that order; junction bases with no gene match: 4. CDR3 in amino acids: CASSTRQGATDTQYF. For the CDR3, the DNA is TGTGCCAGCAGTACCCGACAGGGGGCCACAGATACGCAGTATTTT.

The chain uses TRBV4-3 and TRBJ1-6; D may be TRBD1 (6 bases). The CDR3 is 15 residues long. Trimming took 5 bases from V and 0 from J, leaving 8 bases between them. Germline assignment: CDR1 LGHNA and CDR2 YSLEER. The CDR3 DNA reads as TGCGCCAGCAGCTACAGGGCCTCCTATAATTCACCCCTCCACTTT. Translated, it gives CASSYRASYNSPLHF.

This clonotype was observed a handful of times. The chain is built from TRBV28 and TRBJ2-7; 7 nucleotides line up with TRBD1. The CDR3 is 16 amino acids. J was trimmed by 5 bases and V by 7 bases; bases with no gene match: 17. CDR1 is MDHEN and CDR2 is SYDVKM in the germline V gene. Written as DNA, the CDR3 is TGTGCCAGCAAACCTAAGATCTTCAGGGGGAAACACGAGCAGTACTTC. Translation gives CASKPKIFRGKHEQYF.

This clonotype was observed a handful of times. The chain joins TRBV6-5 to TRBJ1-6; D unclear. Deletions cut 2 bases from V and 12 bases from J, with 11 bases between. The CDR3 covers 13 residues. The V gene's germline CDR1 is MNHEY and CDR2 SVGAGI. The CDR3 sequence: CASSYRAREPLHF. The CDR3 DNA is TGTGCCAGCAGTTACAGGGCCCGAGAACCCCTCCACTTT.